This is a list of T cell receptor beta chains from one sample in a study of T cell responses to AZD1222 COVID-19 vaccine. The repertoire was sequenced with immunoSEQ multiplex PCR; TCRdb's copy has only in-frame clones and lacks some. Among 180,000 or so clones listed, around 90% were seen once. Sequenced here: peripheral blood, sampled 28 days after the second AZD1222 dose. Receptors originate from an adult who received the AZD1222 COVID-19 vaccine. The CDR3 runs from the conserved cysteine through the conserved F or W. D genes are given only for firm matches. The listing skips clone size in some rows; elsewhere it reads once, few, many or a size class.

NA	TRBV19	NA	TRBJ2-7	CASSRTGTLTYEQYF	TGTGCCAGTAGTAGAACCGGGACATTAACCTACGAGCAGTACTTC
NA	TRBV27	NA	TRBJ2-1	CASSLGRYNEQFF	TGTGCCAGCAGTTTAGGCCGGTACAATGAGCAGTTCTTC
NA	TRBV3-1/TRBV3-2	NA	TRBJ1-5	CASSQGRQTNQPQHF	TGTGCCAGCAGCCAAGGGAGACAGACCAATCAGCCCCAGCATTTT
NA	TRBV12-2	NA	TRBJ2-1	CASRLAIYNEQFF	TGTGCAAGTCGCTTAGCGATCTACAATGAGCAGTTCTTC
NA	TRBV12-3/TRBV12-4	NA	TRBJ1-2	CASSLSGNYGYTF	TGTGCCAGCAGTTTATCTGGGAACTATGGCTACACCTTC
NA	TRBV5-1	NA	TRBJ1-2	CASSPDLYGYTF	TGCGCCAGCAGCCCCGACTTATATGGCTACACCTTC
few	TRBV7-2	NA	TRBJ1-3	CASSLGGTNTIYF	TGTGCCAGCAGCCTTGGGGGGACGAACACCATATATTTT
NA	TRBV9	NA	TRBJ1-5	CASSASGTVDQPQHF	TGTGCCAGCTCCGCCAGTGGGACTGTGGATCAGCCCCAGCATTTT
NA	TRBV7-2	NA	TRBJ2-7	CASSRFDTGLGSSYEQYF	TGTGCCAGCAGCCGGTTCGATACAGGGCTAGGTAGCTCCTACGAGCAGTACTTC
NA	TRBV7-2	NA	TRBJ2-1	CASSLASSVYNEQFF	TGTGCCAGCAGCTTAGCTTCTAGCGTATACAATGAGCAGTTCTTC
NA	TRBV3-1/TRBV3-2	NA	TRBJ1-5	CASSFRGAQPQHF	TGTGCCAGCAGCTTCCGGGGGGCCCAGCCCCAGCATTTT
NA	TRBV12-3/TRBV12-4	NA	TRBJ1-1	CASKGHSTEAFF	TGTGCCAGCAAGGGGCACAGCACTGAAGCTTTCTTT
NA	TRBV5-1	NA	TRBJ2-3	CASSSRLPDTQYF	TGCGCCAGCAGCTCCCGACTACCAGATACGCAGTATTTT
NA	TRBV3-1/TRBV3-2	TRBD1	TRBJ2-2	CASSPRDRVTGELFF	TGTGCCAGCAGCCCCCGGGACAGGGTCACCGGGGAGCTGTTTTTT
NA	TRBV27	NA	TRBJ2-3	CASSPDTDTQYF	TGTGCCAGCAGTCCTGACACAGATACGCAGTATTTT
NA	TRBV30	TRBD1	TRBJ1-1	CARRGLGEAFF	TGTGCCCGGAGGGGGCTTGGTGAAGCTTTCTTT